The present TCR beta chain was sequenced within a study of OX40 agonist ivuxolimab in advanced cancers. Overall study context: The study enrolled dose-escalation patients with hepatocellular carcinoma, melanoma, renal cell or head and neck cancer. Cohort: more than 75% men, mean age roughly 60, aged about 20 to 90. Study-level points and caveats: Clones of CD4+ and CD8+ blood T cells grew by week 6 at doses of 0.1 to 3.0 mg/kg.

Some clones are missing from TCRdb's copy, which holds only in-frame ones; the method was immunoSEQ multiplex PCR. The data contain over 45,000 clones, around 89% of them singletons. Note on this clone: Its antigen is undetermined.

Trimming stripped 6 bases from V and 6 bases from J, with 8 bases between. Germline V gene lookup returns CDR1 LNHDA and CDR2 SQIVND (reference sequence). The CDR3 covers 12 residues. The receptor was derived from an adult with an advanced solid tumor such as melanoma, head and neck, liver or kidney cancer. V gene TRBV19 combines with J gene TRBJ2-2; the D is unclear. The source material was CD4+ or CD8+ T cells sorted from blood, sampled in a trial of the OX40 agonist ivuxolimab. CDR3 DNA sequence: TGTGCCAGTAGCAATCCACCCGGGGAGCTGTTTTTT. Residues: CASSNPPGELFF.